This T cell receptor (beta chain) was sequenced during a study of tumor-infiltrating lymphocytes in primary liver carcinoma. The wider study: Samples returned roughly 3.65 to 7.5 million productive TCRbeta reads, a yield that was similar across tissue types.

Germline values: CDR1 SGHRS, CDR2 YFSETQ. Trimming took 3 bases from V and 1 from J, leaving 16 bases between them. The CDR3 has 17 amino acids. Production of TCR beta cDNA used around 0.45 ug total RNA together with a constant-region primer. Three nested multiplex PCR rounds, a slightly modified ARM-PCR, produced the libraries for TCR beta. The first two PCR rounds used TRBV1-TRBV30 primers with a Cbeta primer, about 9 cycles each. TCRdb re-derived calls from the multiplex PCR reads in MiXCR, one entry per CDR3 protein. The table includes about 120,000 distinct CDR3 sequences, around 70% detected once. This clonotype has a single count. This may stem from a read error, because a much larger clone lies one nucleotide away. Each 20-30 mg portion of unsorted bulk tissue served as the source for co-extraction of RNA and DNA. HBV chronically infected the treatment-naive patients.

The sample comprised tumor-adjacent normal liver tissue. This chain links TRBV5-1 with TRBJ2-2; D may correspond to TRBD1 or TRBD2 (5 bases each). The sequence came from a woman aged 55-69 years with primary liver carcinoma and hepatitis B virus infection. The CDR3 protein is CASSYSGRTLNTGELFF. The CDR3 DNA follows: TGCGCCAGCAGCTATTCGGGACGGACCTTGAACACCGGGGAGCTGTTTTTT.